This passage covers 15 T cell receptor beta chains from one sample sequenced in a study of cytomegalovirus exposure and HLA in healthy donors. The primer mix had 60 Vbeta and 13 Jbeta primers. Produced via immunoSEQ multiplex PCR; TCRdb's table is partial and in-frame only. The sample yields 140,000 to 150,000 clones, roughly 85% seen once. Sequencing used PBMCs. These TCRs come from a woman in her twenties or thirties in good health and CMV-seronegative.

This sequence joins TRBV19 and TRBJ1-5; possible D gene TRBD1, 5 bases. V lost 1 base to trimming and J lost 2 bases, with 12 bases between them. Per germline, CDR1 LNHDA and CDR2 SQIVND (reference sequence). The CDR3 loop spans 16 amino acids. The CDR3 reads CASSIVWGGGNQPQHF. CDR3 DNA: TGTGCCAGTAGTATAGTTTGGGGGGGTGGCAATCAGCCCCAGCATTTT. The variable domain in full, with the rest retrieved from reference TRBV19 and TRBJ1-5, is DGGITQSPKYLFRKEGQNVTLSCEQNLNHDAMYWYRQDPGQGLRLIYYSQIVNDFQKGDIAEGYSVSREKKESFPLTVTSAQKNPTAFYLCASSIVWGGGNQPQHFGDGTRLSIL.

This clone was detected only once. This chain connects TRBV7-9 to TRBJ2-7; 7 positions match TRBD1. V lost 5 bases to trimming and J lost 6 bases; unmatched junction nucleotides: 13. CDR1 and CDR2 from the germline V gene are SEHNR and FQNEAQ (reference sequence). CDR3 length equals 15 residues. The CDR3 here is CASSHEDLTGFEQYF. DNA for the CDR3: TGTGCCAGCAGCCACGAAGACCTGACAGGGTTCGAGCAGTACTTC. The variable domain in full, with the rest retrieved from reference TRBV7-9 and TRBJ2-7, is DTGVSQNPRHKITKRGQNVTFRCDPISEHNRLYWYRQTLGQGPEFLTYFQNEAQLEKSRLLSDRFSAERPKGSFSTLEIQRTEQGDSAMYLCASSHEDLTGFEQYFGPGTRLTVT.

This sequence joins TRBV19 and TRBJ2-7; 7 nucleotides align to TRBD1. CDR3 length: 15 amino acids. V trimming: 6 bases; J trimming: 5 bases; junction bases outside the gene matches: 13. Germline V CDR1 and CDR2: LNHDA, SQIVND (reference sequence). The CDR3 spells CASSPGQADGHEQYF. In DNA form, the CDR3 reads TGTGCCAGTAGCCCCGGACAGGCAGACGGGCACGAGCAGTACTTC. The full variable domain, rest sourced from reference TRBV19 and TRBJ2-7, is DGGITQSPKYLFRKEGQNVTLSCEQNLNHDAMYWYRQDPGQGLRLIYYSQIVNDFQKGDIAEGYSVSREKKESFPLTVTSAQKNPTAFYLCASSPGQADGHEQYFGPGTRLTVT.

This rearrangement joins TRBV6-1 to TRBJ2-7; no clear D. In germline, CDR1 is MNHNS, CDR2 SASEGT. Trimming shortened V by 1 base and J by 6 bases, and 10 bases separated the two germline ends. The CDR3 spans 13 residues. The CDR3 loop reads CASSEGRLGEQYF. CDR3 DNA: TGTGCCAGCAGTGAAGGGCGGCTGGGCGAGCAGTACTTC.

The rearrangement uses TRBV18 and TRBJ1-1, with 8 nucleotides matching TRBD1. Trimming cost V 3 bases and J 4 bases; bases outside gene matches: 10. The CDR3 runs 16 residues. Per germline, CDR1 KGHSH and CDR2 LQKENI. For the CDR3, the DNA is TGTGCCAGCTCACCTCTACCACAGGGGGGTGTCACTGAAGCTTTCTTT. Its translation: CASSPLPQGGVTEAFF.

The chain has TRBV11-3 and TRBJ1-6; D not certain. This CDR3 region has 14 residues. The germline V gene encodes CDR1 SGHNT and CDR2 YENEEA. V dropped 1 base and J dropped 5 bases, with 6 bases sitting between them. CDR3 loop: CASSLGGNNSPLHF. The CDR3 region has the DNA TGTGCCAGCAGCTTAGGCGGAAATAATTCACCCCTCCACTTT. Looking up the rest from reference TRBV11-3 and TRBJ1-6 gives the full variable domain: EAGVVQSPRYKIIEKKQPVAFWCNPISGHNTLYWYLQNLGQGPELLIRYENEEAVDDSQLPKDRFSAERLKGVDSTLKIQPAELGDSAVYLCASSLGGNNSPLHFGNGTRLTVT.

This rearrangement joins TRBV7-2 to TRBJ2-3; 13 bases agree with TRBD2. This CDR3 comprises 17 residues. The germline V gene encodes CDR1 SGHTA and CDR2 FQGNSA. With V trimmed by 5 bases and J by 2 bases, 7 bases remained unmatched. The CDR3 is CASSPRGLAGFTDTQYF. The CDR3 nucleotides read TGTGCCAGCAGCCCAAGGGGACTAGCGGGGTTCACAGATACGCAGTATTTT.

The chain has TRBV6-5 and TRBJ1-5; 10 positions agree with TRBD1. CDR1 is MNHEY, CDR2 SVGAGI, per germline. The CDR3 extends over 14 amino acids. The trim removed 6 bases at V and 10 bases at J, leaving 9 bases unmatched. The DNA for the CDR3 is TGTGCCAGCAGCCGCTCGGGACAGGGGTTTCCCCAGCATTTT. Protein: CASSRSGQGFPQHF.

The chain uses TRBV11-3 and TRBJ1-1; no clear D. Trimming removed 4 bases from V and 1 base from J, with 4 bases in between. The CDR3 has 12 residues. Germline-derived CDR1 and CDR2 are SGHNT and YENEEA. Here the CDR3 reads CASSSGNTEAFF. CDR3 bases: TGTGCCAGCAGCTCGGGGAACACTGAAGCTTTCTTT.

The V and J genes are TRBV20-1 and TRBJ1-2; D gene unclear. V gave up 6 bases and J gave up 7 bases, with 12 bases separating them. Germline CDR1 is DFQATT and CDR2 is SNEGSKA (reference sequence). The CDR3 runs 11 residues. The CDR3 sequence is CSAKGVTGYTF. For the CDR3, the DNA is TGCAGTGCAAAAGGAGTAACTGGCTACACCTTC.

This chain uses TRBV6-1 with TRBJ2-1; tentative D call: TRBD1 (5 bases). The length of the CDR3 is 11 residues. Germline V gives CDR1 MNHNS, CDR2 SASEGT. V dropped 10 bases and J dropped 9 bases, with 13 bases sitting between them. The DNA of the CDR3 is TGTGCCACCTGGGGCTTCAGTGAGCAGTTCTTC. Protein: CATWGFSEQFF.

This clone showed up just a few times. The J gene is TRBJ2-7, the V gene TRBV5-1; 8 nucleotides match TRBD1. Trimming took 0 bases from V and 7 from J; bases not matched to a gene: 12. This CDR3 is 16 amino acids long. The germline CDR1 and CDR2 sequences are SGHRS and YFSETQ. The CDR3 coding sequence is TGCGCCAGCAGCTTGGGGGGCGGACAGGGACGAAAAGAGCAGTACTTC. Amino acids: CASSLGGGQGRKEQYF.

The V and J genes are TRBV5-1 and TRBJ2-1, with no clear D. This CDR3 region has 13 residues. The germline V gene encodes CDR1 SGHRS and CDR2 YFSETQ. V was cut by 0 bases and J by 6 bases, with 7 bases left in between. The CDR3 protein is CASSLVVSNEQFF. DNA of the CDR3: TGCGCCAGCAGCTTGGTTGTTAGCAATGAGCAGTTCTTC.

The genes are TRBV6-1 and TRBJ1-1; maybe TRBD1 (5 bases). Germline V gene sequence: CDR1 MNHNS, CDR2 SASEGT. The CDR3 consists of 14 residues. V was trimmed by 5 bases and J by 4 bases, leaving 14 bases between them. CDR3 in DNA: TGTGCCAGCAGTAACCGACAGAAGTTCACTGAAGCTTTCTTT. Translating gives CASSNRQKFTEAFF.

In nucleotides, the CDR3 is TGTGCCACCAGCAGAGAGTCGGCGGATCTTTACGAGCAGTACTTC. Protein product: CATSRESADLYEQYF. V and J are TRBV15 and TRBJ2-7; D ambiguous. Germline CDR1 is LNHNV and CDR2 is YYDKDF (reference sequence). V lost 0 bases to trimming and J lost 4 bases, with 13 bases between them. The CDR3 consists of 15 residues.